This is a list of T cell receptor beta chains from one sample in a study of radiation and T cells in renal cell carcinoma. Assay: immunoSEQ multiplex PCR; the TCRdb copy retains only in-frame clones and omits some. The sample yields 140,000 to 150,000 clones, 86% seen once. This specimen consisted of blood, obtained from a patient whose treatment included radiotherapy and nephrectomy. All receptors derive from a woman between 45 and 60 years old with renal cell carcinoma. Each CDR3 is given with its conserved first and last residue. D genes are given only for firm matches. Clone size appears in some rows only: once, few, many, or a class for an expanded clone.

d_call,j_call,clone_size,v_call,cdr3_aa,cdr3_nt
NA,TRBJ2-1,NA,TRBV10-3,CAISYTTGRNEQFF,TGTGCCATCAGTTACACGACAGGTAGAAATGAGCAGTTCTTC
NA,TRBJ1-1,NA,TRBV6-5,CASSYRGPSGFSEAFF,TGTGCCAGCAGTTACAGGGGACCCTCGGGGTTTAGTGAAGCTTTCTTT
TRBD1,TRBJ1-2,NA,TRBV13,CASSSTGATRDGYTF,TGTGCCAGCAGCTCAACAGGGGCCACACGGGATGGCTACACCTTC
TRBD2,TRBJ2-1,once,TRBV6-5,CASSFSGTRGGEQFF,TGTGCCAGCAGTTTCTCCGGGACCCGGGGGGGGGAGCAGTTCTTC
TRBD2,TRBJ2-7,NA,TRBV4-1,CASSLAGGYYEQYF,TGCGCCAGCAGTCTAGCGGGAGGTTACTACGAGCAGTACTTC
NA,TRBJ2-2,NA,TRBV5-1,CASSLGRTLAGELFF,TGCGCCAGCAGCTTGGGTCGGACCCTGGCCGGGGAGCTGTTTTTT
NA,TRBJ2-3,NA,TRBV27,CASSSQGTDTQYF,TGTGCCAGCAGTTCACAGGGCACAGATACGCAGTATTTT
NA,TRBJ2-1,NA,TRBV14,CASRVTDGPYNEQFF,TGTGCCAGCAGAGTCACAGACGGACCCTACAATGAGCAGTTCTTC
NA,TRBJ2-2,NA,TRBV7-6,CASSFSGGTTGELFF,TGTGCCAGCAGCTTCTCAGGTGGGACCACCGGGGAGCTGTTTTTT
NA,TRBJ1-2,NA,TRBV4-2,CASSPGPWGGGYTF,TGTGCCAGCAGCCCGGGACCTTGGGGTGGTGGCTACACCTTC
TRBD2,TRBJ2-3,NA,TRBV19,CASTPNTLADRMGTQYF,TGTGCCAGTACGCCTAACACTCTAGCGGACCGGATGGGTACGCAGTATTTT
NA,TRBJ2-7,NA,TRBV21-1,CASSKVSEDEQYF,TGTGCCAGCAGCAAAGTCAGTGAAGACGAGCAGTACTTC
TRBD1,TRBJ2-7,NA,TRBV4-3,CASSQTGGMNEQYF,TGCGCCAGCAGCCAAACAGGGGGCATGAACGAGCAGTACTTC
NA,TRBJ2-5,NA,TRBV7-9,CASSSGATGETQYF,TGTGCCAGCAGCTCAGGGGCTACGGGAGAGACCCAGTACTTC
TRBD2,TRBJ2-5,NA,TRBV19,CASSTRLAGGPEETQYF,TGTGCCAGTAGTACAAGACTAGCGGGAGGGCCTGAAGAGACCCAGTACTTC
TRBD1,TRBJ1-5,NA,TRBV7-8,CASSPQQRKSTGEDQPQHF,TGTGCCAGCAGCCCACAACAAAGAAAATCGACAGGGGAGGATCAGCCCCAGCATTTT
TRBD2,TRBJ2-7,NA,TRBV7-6,CASSYGLAGVPSSYEQYF,TGTGCCAGCAGTTACGGACTAGCGGGGGTCCCAAGCTCCTACGAGCAGTACTTC
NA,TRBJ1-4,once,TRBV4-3,CASSLVFRNEKLFF,TGCGCCAGCAGCCTGGTGTTTCGGAATGAAAAACTGTTTTTT
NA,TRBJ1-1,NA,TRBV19,CASSKTGLVNTEAFF,TGTGCCAGTAGTAAGACCGGGCTGGTCAACACTGAAGCTTTCTTT
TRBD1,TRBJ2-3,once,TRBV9,CASSPSMASAGGGTSTDTQYF,TGTGCCAGCAGCCCCAGCATGGCCTCGGCAGGGGGTGGCACTAGCACAGATACGCAGTATTTT
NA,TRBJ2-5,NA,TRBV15,CATSRVGLQETQYF,TGTGCCACCAGCAGAGTGGGTCTCCAAGAGACCCAGTACTTC
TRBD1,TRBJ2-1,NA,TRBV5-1,CASSWTGQGGNEQFF,TGCGCCAGCAGCTGGACGGGACAGGGAGGGAATGAGCAGTTCTTC
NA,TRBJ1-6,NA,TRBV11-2,CASSLGRKGVYNSPLHF,TGTGCCAGCAGCCTCGGACGAAAAGGAGTGTATAATTCACCCCTCCACTTT
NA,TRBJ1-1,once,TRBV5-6,CASSLREGSTPNTEAFF,TGTGCCAGCAGCTTGCGCGAAGGCAGCACCCCGAACACTGAAGCTTTCTTT
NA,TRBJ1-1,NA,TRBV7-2,CASSLGHSNTEAFF,TGTGCCAGCAGCCTCGGACACTCGAACACTGAAGCTTTCTTT
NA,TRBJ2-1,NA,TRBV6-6,CASRGSDNNEQFF,TGTGCCAGCAGGGGCAGCGACAACAATGAGCAGTTCTTC
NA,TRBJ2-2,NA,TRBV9,CASSMQTGTGELFF,TGTGCCAGCAGCATGCAGACCGGGACCGGGGAGCTGTTTTTT
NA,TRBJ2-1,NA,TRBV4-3,CASSQEPQGNYNEQFF,TGCGCCAGCAGCCAAGAGCCACAGGGTAATTACAATGAGCAGTTCTTC
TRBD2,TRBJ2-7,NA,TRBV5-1,CASSRASGGVAYEQYF,TGCGCCAGCAGCAGGGCTAGCGGGGGAGTAGCCTACGAGCAGTACTTC
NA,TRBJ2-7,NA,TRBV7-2,CASSLSRVNYEQYF,TGTGCCAGCAGCTTATCCAGGGTAAACTACGAGCAGTACTTC
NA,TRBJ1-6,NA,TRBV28,CASSANSPLHF,TGTGCCAGCAGCGCTAATTCACCCCTCCACTTT
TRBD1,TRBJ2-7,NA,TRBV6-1,CASSETGRGQDEQYF,TGTGCCAGCAGTGAAACGGGAAGGGGGCAAGACGAGCAGTACTTC
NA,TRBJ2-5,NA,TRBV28,CASREAVLGDQETQYF,TGTGCCAGCAGGGAGGCAGTCTTAGGGGACCAAGAGACCCAGTACTTC
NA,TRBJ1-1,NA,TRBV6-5,CASSYPENTEAFF,TGTGCCAGCAGTTACCCAGAGAACACTGAAGCTTTCTTT
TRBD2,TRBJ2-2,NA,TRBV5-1,CASSDGTSATGELFF,TGCGCCAGCAGCGATGGGACTAGCGCGACCGGGGAGCTGTTTTTT